What follows describes a single T cell receptor (beta chain). Study processing details: Counts of nucleated cells, estimated from reference gene primer amplification, were obtained. Some clones are missing from TCRdb's copy, which holds only in-frame ones; the method was immunoSEQ multiplex PCR. Clonal size and the V and J genes are those of that table, whereas D and trimming came from the DNA. Seen here are 150,000 to 200,000 clones, around 90% observed once, and the top ten hold 0.62%. This sample was included in a study of blood T cell repertoires in COVID-19. Across the study: There were acute and convalescent COVID-19 samples, and they came from the United States, Italy and Spain. T cells, B-cell-depleted T cells, or PBMCs supplied cDNA or gDNA.

Germline V lookup: CDR1 SGHTS, CDR2 YDEGEE. V trimming: 3 bases; J trimming: 4 bases; junction bases outside the gene matches: 4. This CDR3 is built from 14 residues. The sequenced sample was peripheral blood. The chain recombines TRBV5-8 with TRBJ1-1, with 9 bases aligning to TRBD1. This TCR came from a middle-aged man with acute or convalescent COVID-19. In DNA form, the CDR3 reads TGTGCCAGCAGCTACGACAGGGGGGGCACTGAAGCTTTCTTT. This sequence encodes CASSYDRGGTEAFF.